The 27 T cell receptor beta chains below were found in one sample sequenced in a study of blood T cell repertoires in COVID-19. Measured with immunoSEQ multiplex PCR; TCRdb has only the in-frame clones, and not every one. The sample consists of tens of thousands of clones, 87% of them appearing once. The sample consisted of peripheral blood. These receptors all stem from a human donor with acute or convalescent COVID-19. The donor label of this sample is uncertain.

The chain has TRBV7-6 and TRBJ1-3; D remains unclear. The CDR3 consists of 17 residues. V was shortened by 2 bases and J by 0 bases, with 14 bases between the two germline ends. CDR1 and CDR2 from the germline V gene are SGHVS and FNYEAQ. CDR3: CASSLRSRTDSGNTIYF. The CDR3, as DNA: TGTGCCAGCAGCTTAAGGTCACGCACAGACTCTGGAAACACCATATATTTT.

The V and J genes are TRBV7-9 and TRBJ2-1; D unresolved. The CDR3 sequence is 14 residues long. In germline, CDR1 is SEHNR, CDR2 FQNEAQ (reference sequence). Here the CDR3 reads CALVGISSYNEQFF. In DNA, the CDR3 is TGTGCACTGGTGGGCATAAGCTCCTACAATGAGCAGTTCTTC.

As DNA, the CDR3 is TGCGCCAGCAGCTTGGCGGCGGGGAAATACAATGAGCAGTTCTTC. Its protein is CASSLAAGKYNEQFF. This chain connects TRBV5-1 to TRBJ2-1; D is perhaps TRBD2 (6 bases). Germline-derived CDR1 and CDR2 are SGHRS and YFSETQ. This CDR3 is 15 amino acids long. Between the trimmed V and J ends, which lost 0 bases and 4 bases, there was a span of 11 bases. Full variable domain (outside the CDR3, taken from reference TRBV5-1 and TRBJ2-1): KAGVTQTPRYLIKTRGQQVTLSCSPISGHRSVSWYQQTPGQGLQFLFEYFSETQRNKGNFPGRFSGRQFSNSRSEMNVSTLELGDSALYLCASSLAAGKYNEQFFGPGTRLTVL.

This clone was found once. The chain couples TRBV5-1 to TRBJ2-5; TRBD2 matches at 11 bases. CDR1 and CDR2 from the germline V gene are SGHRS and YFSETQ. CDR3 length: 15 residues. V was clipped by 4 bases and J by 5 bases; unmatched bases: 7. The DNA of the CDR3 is TGCGCCAGCAGCCTGACTAGCGGGGCGGGGGAGACCCAGTACTTC. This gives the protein CASSLTSGAGETQYF.

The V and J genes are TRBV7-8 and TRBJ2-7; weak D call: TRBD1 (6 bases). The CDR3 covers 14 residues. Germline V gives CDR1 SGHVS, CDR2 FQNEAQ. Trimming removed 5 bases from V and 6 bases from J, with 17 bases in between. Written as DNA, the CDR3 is TGTGCCAGCAGCCAGCGCTCGGACAGAGGCGAGCAGTACTTC. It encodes CASSQRSDRGEQYF. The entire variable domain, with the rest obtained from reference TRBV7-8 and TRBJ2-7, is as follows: GAGVSQSPRYKVAKRGQDVALRCDPISGHVSLFWYQQALGQGPEFLTYFQNEAQLDKSGLPSDRFFAERPEGSVSTLKIQRTQQEDSAVYLCASSQRSDRGEQYFGPGTRLTVT.

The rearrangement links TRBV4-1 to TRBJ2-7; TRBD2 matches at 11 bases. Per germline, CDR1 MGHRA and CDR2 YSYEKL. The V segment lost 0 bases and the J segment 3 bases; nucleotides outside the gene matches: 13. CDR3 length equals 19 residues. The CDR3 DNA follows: TGCGCCAGCAGCCAAGATCGTAGTCGTACTAGCGGGAGACACTACGAGCAGTACTTC. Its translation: CASSQDRSRTSGRHYEQYF.

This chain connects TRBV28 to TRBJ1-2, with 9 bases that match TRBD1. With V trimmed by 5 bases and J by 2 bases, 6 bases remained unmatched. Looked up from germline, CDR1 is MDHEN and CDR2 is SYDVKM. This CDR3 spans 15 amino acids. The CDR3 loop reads CASSRTGGVNYGYTF. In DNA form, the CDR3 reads TGTGCCAGCAGTCGAACAGGGGGCGTAAACTATGGCTACACCTTC.

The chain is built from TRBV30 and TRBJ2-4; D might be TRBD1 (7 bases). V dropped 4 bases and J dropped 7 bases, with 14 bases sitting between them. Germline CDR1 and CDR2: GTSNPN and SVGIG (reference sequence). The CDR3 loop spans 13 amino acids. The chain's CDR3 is CAWTLTGRNIQYF. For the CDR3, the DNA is TGTGCCTGGACATTGACAGGGAGGAACATTCAGTACTTC.

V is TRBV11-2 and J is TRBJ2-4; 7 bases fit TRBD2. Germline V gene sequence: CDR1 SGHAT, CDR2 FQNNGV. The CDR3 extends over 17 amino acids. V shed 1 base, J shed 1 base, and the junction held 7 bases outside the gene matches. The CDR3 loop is CASSLVLDGGAKNIQYF. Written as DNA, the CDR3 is TGTGCCAGCAGCTTAGTCTTAGACGGGGGGGCCAAAAACATTCAGTACTTC. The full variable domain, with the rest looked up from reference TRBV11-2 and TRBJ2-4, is EAGVAQSPRYKIIEKRQSVAFWCNPISGHATLYWYQQILGQGPKLLIQFQNNGVVDDSQLPKDRFSAERLKGVDSTLKIQPAKLEDSAVYLCASSLVLDGGAKNIQYFGAGTRLSVL.

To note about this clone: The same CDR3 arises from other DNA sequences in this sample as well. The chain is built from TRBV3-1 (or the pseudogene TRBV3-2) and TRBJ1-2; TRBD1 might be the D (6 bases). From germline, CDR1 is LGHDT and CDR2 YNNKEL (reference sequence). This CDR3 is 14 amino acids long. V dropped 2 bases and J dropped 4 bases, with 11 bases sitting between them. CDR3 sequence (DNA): TGTGCCAGCAGCCAATTGACAGGCGGCTATGGCTACACCTTC. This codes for CASSQLTGGYGYTF.

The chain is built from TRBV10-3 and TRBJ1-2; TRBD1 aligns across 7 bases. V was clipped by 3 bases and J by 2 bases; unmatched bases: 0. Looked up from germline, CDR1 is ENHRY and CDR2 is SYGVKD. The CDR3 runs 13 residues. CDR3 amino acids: CAISEQGNYGYTF. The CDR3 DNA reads TGTGCCATCAGTGAACAGGGGAACTATGGCTACACCTTC.

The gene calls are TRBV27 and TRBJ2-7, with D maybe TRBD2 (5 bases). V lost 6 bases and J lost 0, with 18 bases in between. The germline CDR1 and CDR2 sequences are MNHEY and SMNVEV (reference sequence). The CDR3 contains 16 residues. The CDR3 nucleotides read TGTGCCAGCAGCCCCTTTTGGTCAGCGGTCTCCTACGAGCAGTACTTC. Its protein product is CASSPFWSAVSYEQYF.

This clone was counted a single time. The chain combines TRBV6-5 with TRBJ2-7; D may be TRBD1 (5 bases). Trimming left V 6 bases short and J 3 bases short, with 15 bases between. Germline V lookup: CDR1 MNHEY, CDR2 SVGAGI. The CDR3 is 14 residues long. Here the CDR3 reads CASRDRAGLYEQYF. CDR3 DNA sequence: TGTGCCAGCAGGGACCGCGCAGGGCTCTACGAGCAGTACTTC.

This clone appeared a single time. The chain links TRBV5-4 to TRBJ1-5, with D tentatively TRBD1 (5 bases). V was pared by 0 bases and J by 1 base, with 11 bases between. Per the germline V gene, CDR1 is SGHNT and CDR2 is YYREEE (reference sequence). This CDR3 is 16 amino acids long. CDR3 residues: CASSLDGGRSNQPQHF. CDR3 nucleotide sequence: TGTGCCAGCAGCTTGGACGGGGGTCGAAGCAATCAGCCCCAGCATTTT.

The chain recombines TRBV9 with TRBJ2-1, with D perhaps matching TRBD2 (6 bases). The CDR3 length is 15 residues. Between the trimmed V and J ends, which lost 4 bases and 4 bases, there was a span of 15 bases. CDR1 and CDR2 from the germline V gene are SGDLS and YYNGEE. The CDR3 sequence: CASSTLLAGYNEQFF. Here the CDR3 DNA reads TGTGCCAGCAGCACCCTACTAGCCGGGTACAATGAGCAGTTCTTC.

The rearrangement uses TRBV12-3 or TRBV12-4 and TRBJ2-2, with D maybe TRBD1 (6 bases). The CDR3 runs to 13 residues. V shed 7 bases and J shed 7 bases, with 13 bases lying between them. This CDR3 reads CASTSTGHGELFF. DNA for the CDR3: TGTGCCAGCACCTCTACAGGGCACGGGGAGCTGTTTTTT.

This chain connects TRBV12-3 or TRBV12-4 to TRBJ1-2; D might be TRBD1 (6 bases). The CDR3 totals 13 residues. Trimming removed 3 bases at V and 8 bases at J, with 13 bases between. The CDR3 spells CASSFAQGVGYTF. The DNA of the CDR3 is TGTGCCAGCAGTTTCGCACAGGGTGTAGGCTACACCTTC.

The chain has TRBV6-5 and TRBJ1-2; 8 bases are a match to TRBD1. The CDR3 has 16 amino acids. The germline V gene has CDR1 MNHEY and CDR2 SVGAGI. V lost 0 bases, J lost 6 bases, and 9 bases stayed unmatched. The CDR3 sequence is CASSYSAQGASNGYTF. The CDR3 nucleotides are TGTGCCAGCAGTTACTCCGCCCAGGGGGCGAGTAATGGCTACACCTTC.

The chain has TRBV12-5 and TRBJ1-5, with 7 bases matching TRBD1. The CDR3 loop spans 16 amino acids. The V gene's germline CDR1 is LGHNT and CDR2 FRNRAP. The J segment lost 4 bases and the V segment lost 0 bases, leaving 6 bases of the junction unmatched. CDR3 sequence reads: CASGLVRAGGNQPQHF. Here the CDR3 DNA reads TGTGCTAGTGGTTTGGTACGGGCAGGGGGAAATCAGCCCCAGCATTTT. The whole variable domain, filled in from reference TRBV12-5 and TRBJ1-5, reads DARVTQTPRHKVTEMGQEVTMRCQPILGHNTVFWYRQTMMQGLELLAYFRNRAPLDDSGMPKDRFSAEMPDATLATLKIQPSEPRDSAVYFCASGLVRAGGNQPQHFGDGTRLSIL.

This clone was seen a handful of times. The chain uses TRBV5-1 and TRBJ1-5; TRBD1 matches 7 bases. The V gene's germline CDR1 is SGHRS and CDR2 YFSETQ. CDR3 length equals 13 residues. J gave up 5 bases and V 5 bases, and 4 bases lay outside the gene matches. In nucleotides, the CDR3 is TGCGCCAGCAGACTGCAGGGGGATCAGCCCCAGCATTTT. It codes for CASRLQGDQPQHF.

CDR3 residues: CATSDPGTGNYNEQFF. The CDR3 nucleotides are TGTGCCACCAGTGATCCCGGGACAGGTAACTACAATGAGCAGTTCTTC. The chain uses TRBV24-1 and TRBJ2-1; TRBD1 agrees at 8 bases. Germline values: CDR1 KGHDR, CDR2 SFDVKD. The CDR3 is 16 amino acids. J was trimmed by 3 bases and V by 3 bases; bases with no gene match: 6.

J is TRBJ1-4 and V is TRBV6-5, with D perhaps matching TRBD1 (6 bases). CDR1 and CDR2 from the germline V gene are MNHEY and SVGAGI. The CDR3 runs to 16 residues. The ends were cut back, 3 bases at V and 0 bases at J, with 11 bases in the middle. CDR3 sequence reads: CASSYSGAATNEKLFF. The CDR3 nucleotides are TGTGCCAGCAGTTATTCAGGGGCCGCAACTAATGAAAAACTGTTTTTT.

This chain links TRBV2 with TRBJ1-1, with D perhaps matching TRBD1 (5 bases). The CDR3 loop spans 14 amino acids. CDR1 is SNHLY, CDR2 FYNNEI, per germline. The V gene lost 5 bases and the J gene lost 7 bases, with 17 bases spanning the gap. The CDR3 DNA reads TGTGCCAGCAGTTCCCTGGCCAGGGCCGGTGAAGCTTTCTTT. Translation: CASSSLARAGEAFF.

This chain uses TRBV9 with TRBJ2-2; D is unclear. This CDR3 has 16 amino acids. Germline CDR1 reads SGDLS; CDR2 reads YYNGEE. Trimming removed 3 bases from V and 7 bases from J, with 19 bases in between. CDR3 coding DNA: TGTGCCAGCAGCGCCATGACCTCAGGTGGCAGCGGGGAGCTGTTTTTT. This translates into CASSAMTSGGSGELFF. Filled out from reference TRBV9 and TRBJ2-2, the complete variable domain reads DSGVTQTPKHLITATGQRVTLRCSPRSGDLSVYWYQQSLDQGLQFLIQYYNGEERAKGNILERFSAQQFPDLHSELNLSSLELGDSALYFCASSAMTSGGSGELFFGEGSRLTVL.

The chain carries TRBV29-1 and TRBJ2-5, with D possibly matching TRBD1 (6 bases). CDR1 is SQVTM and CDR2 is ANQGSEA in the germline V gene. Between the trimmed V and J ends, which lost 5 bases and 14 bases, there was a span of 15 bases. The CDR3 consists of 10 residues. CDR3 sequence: CSVWWDKNYF. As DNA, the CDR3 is TGCAGCGTTTGGTGGGACAAAAATTACTTC. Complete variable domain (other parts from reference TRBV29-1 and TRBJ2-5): SAVISQKPSRDICQRGTSLTIQCQVDSQVTMMFWYRQQPGQSLTLIATANQGSEATYESGFVIDKFPISRPNLTFSTLTVSNMSPEDSSIYLCSVWWDKNYFGPGTRLLVL.

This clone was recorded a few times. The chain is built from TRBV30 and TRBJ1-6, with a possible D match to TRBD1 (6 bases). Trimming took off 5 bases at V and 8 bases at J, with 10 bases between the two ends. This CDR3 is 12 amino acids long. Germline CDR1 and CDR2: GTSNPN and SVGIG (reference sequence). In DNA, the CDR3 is TGTGCCTGGGGACAGAACGATTCACCCCTCCACTTT. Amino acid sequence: CAWGQNDSPLHF.

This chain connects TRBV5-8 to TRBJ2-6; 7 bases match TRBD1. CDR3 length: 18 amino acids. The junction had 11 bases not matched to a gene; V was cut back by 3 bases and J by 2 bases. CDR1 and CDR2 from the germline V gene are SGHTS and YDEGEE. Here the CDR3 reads CASSSRGQSGPGANVLTF. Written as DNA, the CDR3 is TGTGCCAGCAGCTCAAGGGGACAGTCGGGGCCTGGGGCCAACGTCCTGACTTTC. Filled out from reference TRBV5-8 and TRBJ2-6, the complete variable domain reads EAGVTQSPTHLIKTRGQQATLRCSPISGHTSVYWYQQALGLGLQFLLWYDEGEERNRGNFPPRFSGRQFPNYSSELNVNALELEDSALYLCASSSRGQSGPGANVLTFGAGSRLTVL.